This TCR beta chain was sequenced in a study of blood T cell repertoires in COVID-19 (dated by TCRdb to about 2020). Some background on the complete study: Samples covering the acute and convalescent phases of COVID-19 were provided by collaborators in the United States, Italy and Spain. Nearly every sample came with metadata listing a de-identified subject ID, COVID-19 status, age in years and sex. The prospective study material was composed of cDNA or gDNA derived from T cells, B-cell-depleted T cells, or PBMCs. Deeply sampled blood TCRbeta repertoires from subjects exposed to, actively infected with, or recovered from COVID-19 were included in the dataset. The repertoires were made available in a free public database intended to serve as a resource for research on the immune response to SARS-CoV-2. Where HLA class I and class II types were available, the types were taken from metadata supplied by the sample provider, not from assay-based typing. Samples were obtained from the ongoing ImmuneRACE study (first 160 participants) and from over 1,000 subjects provided by 6 global collaborators.

A note on this clone: There is no known antigen for this receptor. No base-level quality is on record; no much larger clone is a single base apart.

The immunoSEQ Assay, a bias-controlled multiplex PCR, was used to amplify TCRbeta CDR3 regions from genomic DNA. The authors processed their data as follows. The number of nucleated cells in each sample was estimated by amplification of reference gene primers within the assay. To quantify the absolute abundance of each unique TCRbeta CDR3 rearrangement, sequence reads were collapsed and filtered. For each sample, productive Simpson clonality was calculated as the square root of Simpson's diversity index across productive rearrangements. The immuneACCESS repertoire file appears here via TCRdb, limited to in-frame rearrangements. These files lack a portion of the clones; in checked studies, under half of the deficit traces to unresolved V genes, and the cause of the others is not known. The V and J calls and the clone size are those of that table, but D and trimming were determined from the DNA. For this sample the table gives 150,000 to 200,000 clones, of which 89% were detected only once. Jointly, the top ten make up over 2% of the sample.

The cysteine opens and the phenylalanine closes a CDR3 of 15 amino acids. Of the read, only the CDR3 DNA is kept; its 45 bases are in frame from base 1. CDR1 and CDR2 were assigned from the germline V gene as MDHEN and SYDVKM. Ends trimmed: V by 3 bases, J by 4 bases; bases unmatched to a gene: 3. Participants in the prospective study were aged 18 to 89 years, lived in some 24 United States geographic areas, and enrolled through a virtual design. To assign participants to cohorts, the prospective study relied on clinical history that participants themselves reported in a screening survey and a study questionnaire. Mobile phlebotomists in the prospective study collected whole blood, serum and a nasopharyngeal or oropharyngeal swab from every participant. Participants in the prospective study had the option to provide additional blood draws and questionnaires over a 2-month period. Before DNA extraction, blood samples from the prospective study were shipped at room temperature or frozen.

Broader findings and caveats from the paper: The quantity of clinical and demographic metadata differed by source and by participant and was supplied without curation.

Sequencing was carried out using PBMCs or T cells enriched from blood (not recorded which). The chain is assembled from TRBV28 and TRBJ2-4, with TRBD1 identical over 10 junction bases. The source of this sequence is a woman aged 40 to 50 with acute COVID-19. The nucleotides are TGTGCCAGCAGTTTTAGACAGGGGGCGAAAAACATTCAGTACTTC. Its protein reads: CASSFRQGAKNIQYF.